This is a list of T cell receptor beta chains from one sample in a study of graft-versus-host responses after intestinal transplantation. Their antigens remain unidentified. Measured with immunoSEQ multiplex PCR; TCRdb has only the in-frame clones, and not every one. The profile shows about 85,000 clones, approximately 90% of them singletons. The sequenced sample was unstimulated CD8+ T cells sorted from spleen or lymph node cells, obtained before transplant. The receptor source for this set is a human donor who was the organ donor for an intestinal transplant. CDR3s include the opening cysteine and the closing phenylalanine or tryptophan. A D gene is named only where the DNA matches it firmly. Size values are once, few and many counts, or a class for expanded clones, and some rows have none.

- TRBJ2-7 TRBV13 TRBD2 CASSLDHWASGRVSSYEQYF TGTGCCAGCAGCTTAGATCACTGGGCTAGCGGGAGGGTTAGCTCCTACGAGCAGTACTTC
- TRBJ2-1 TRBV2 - CASSTGVGQGTNEQFF TGTGCCAGCAGTACTGGTGTGGGCCAAGGGACGAATGAGCAGTTCTTC
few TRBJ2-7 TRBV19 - CASSIGGYEQYF TGTGCCAGTAGTATAGGGGGGTACGAGCAGTACTTC
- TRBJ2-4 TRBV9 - CASSVVGTLAKNIQYF TGTGCCAGCAGCGTAGTGGGGACCCTAGCCAAAAACATTCAGTACTTC
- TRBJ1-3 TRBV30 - CAWTSGEIGNTIYF TGTGCCTGGACCTCTGGGGAGATTGGAAACACCATATATTTT
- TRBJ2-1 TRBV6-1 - CAVEDLYNEQFF TGTGCCGTCGAAGACTTGTACAATGAGCAGTTCTTC
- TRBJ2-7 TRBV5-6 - CASSLPIYGAYEQYF TGTGCCAGCAGCCTTCCGATTTATGGGGCCTACGAGCAGTACTTC
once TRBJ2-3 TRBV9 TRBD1 CASSETGNGADTQYF TGTGCCAGCAGCGAGACAGGGAATGGAGCAGATACGCAGTATTTT
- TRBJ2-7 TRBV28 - CASSPRDLPYEQYF TGTGCCAGCAGTCCGCGGGACCTTCCCTACGAGCAGTACTTC
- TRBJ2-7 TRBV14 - CASGAVGGLYEQYF TGTGCCAGCGGGGCCGTGGGGGGCTTATACGAGCAGTACTTC
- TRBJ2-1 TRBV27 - CASRSPSIHNEQFF TGTGCCAGCAGATCCCCCTCCATCCACAATGAGCAGTTCTTC
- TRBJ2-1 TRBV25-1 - CASSESGTGYNEQFF TGTGCCAGCAGTGAATCCGGGACTGGCTACAATGAGCAGTTCTTC
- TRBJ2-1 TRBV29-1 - CSVEGSVYNEQFF TGCAGCGTTGAAGGGAGCGTCTACAATGAGCAGTTCTTC
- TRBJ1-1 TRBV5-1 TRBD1 CASSWPGQGIPEAFF TGCGCCAGCAGCTGGCCGGGACAGGGAATTCCTGAAGCTTTCTTT
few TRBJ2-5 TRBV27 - CASSPEGFQETQYF TGTGCCAGCAGTCCGGAGGGGTTCCAAGAGACCCAGTACTTC
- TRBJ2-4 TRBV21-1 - CASSHGLAKNIQYF TGTGCCAGCAGTCACGGACTAGCCAAAAACATTCAGTACTTC
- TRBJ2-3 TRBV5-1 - CASSLPGAYHETHRTDTQYF TGCGCCAGCAGCTTGCCGGGAGCCTACCACGAGACCCATCGCACAGATACGCAGTATTTT
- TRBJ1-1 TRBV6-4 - CASSEGANTEAFF TGTGCCAGCAGTGAGGGGGCGAACACTGAAGCTTTCTTT
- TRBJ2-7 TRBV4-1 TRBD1 CASSQGDSPYEQYF TGCGCCAGCAGCCAAGGGGACAGCCCCTACGAGCAGTACTTC
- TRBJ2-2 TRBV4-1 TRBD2 CASSDGTSGRITGELFF TGCGCCAGCAGCGACGGGACTAGCGGGAGAATCACCGGGGAGCTGTTTTTT
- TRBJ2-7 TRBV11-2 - CASSLVTRYPYEQYF TGTGCCAGCAGCTTAGTGACTAGGTACCCCTACGAGCAGTACTTC
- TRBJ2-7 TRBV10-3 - CAISESGQSSYEQYF TGTGCCATCAGTGAAAGCGGACAGAGCTCCTACGAGCAGTACTTC
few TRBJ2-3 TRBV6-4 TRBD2 CASSDSRGGTDTQYF TGTGCCAGCAGTGACTCACGGGGGGGCACAGATACGCAGTATTTT
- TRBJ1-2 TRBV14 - CASSQGQSNYGYTF TGTGCCAGCAGCCAAGGACAGAGTAACTATGGCTACACCTTC
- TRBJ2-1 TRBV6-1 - CASSENGGTYNEQFF TGTGCCAGCAGTGAGAACGGGGGTACCTACAATGAGCAGTTCTTC
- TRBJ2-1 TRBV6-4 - CASSAVSSYNEQFF TGTGCCAGCAGTGCCGTGAGCTCCTACAATGAGCAGTTCTTC
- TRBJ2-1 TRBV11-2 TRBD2 CASSPVVSGDDEQFF TGTGCCAGCAGCCCAGTGGTTAGCGGGGACGATGAGCAGTTCTTC
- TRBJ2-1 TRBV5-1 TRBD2 CASSFSLAGDYGEQFF TGCGCCAGCAGCTTCTCCCTAGCGGGGGATTATGGTGAGCAGTTCTTC
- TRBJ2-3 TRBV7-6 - CASSLYVRDTQYF TGTGCCAGCAGCTTGTACGTCCGGGATACGCAGTATTTT
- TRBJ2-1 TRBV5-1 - CASSDGQTTGEQFF TGCGCCAGCAGCGACGGACAGACGACAGGTGAGCAGTTCTTC
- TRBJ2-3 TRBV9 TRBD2 CASSVGGGAADTQYF TGTGCCAGCAGCGTAGGCGGGGGGGCGGCAGATACGCAGTATTTT
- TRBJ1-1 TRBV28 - CASSFAGRPPEAFF TGTGCCAGCAGTTTTGCAGGGAGGCCTCCTGAAGCTTTCTTT
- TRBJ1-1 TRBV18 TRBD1 CASSPGQYTEAFF TGTGCCAGCTCACCGGGACAGTACACTGAAGCTTTCTTT
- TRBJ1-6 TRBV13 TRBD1 CASSDRGGNSPLHF TGTGCCAGCAGCGACAGGGGAGGCAATTCACCCCTCCACTTT
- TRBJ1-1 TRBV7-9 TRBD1 CASSPRTGVGSKSEAFF TGTGCCAGCAGTCCTCGGACAGGGGTGGGGTCGAAATCCGAAGCTTTCTTT
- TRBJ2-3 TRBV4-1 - CASSQDLRPKTARARDTQYF TGCGCCAGCAGCCAAGATCTTCGGCCAAAGACGGCCAGGGCGAGGGATACGCAGTATTTT
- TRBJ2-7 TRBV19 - CASSIGLSSYEQYF TGTGCCAGTAGTATCGGACTTAGCTCCTACGAGCAGTACTTC
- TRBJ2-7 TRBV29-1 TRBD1 CSASGGPYEQYF TGCAGCGCCTCAGGGGGCCCCTACGAGCAGTACTTC
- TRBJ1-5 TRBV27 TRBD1 CASSPGGHSNQPQHF TGTGCCAGCAGCCCAGGGGGGCACAGCAATCAGCCCCAGCATTTT
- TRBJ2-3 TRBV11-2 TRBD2 CASSLEVFSGKVGDTQYF TGTGCCAGCAGCTTAGAGGTCTTTAGCGGGAAGGTGGGAGATACGCAGTATTTT
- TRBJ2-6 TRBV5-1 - CASSLAGPDFTYLAGANVLTF TGCGCCAGCAGCTTGGCTGGACCTGACTTCACCTACCTAGCAGGGGCCAACGTCCTGACTTTC
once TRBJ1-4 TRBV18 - CASSPWDGPNEKLFF TGTGCCAGCTCACCATGGGACGGACCTAATGAAAAACTGTTTTTT
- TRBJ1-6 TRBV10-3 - CAISESLQGIGSPLHF TGTGCCATCAGTGAGTCACTACAGGGAATTGGTTCACCCCTCCACTTT
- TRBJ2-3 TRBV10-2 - CASSELTGESTDTQYF TGCGCCAGCAGTGAACTAACGGGGGAGAGCACAGATACGCAGTATTTT
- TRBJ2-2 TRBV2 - CASSSRLHGELFF TGTGCCAGCAGTTCGAGACTACACGGGGAGCTGTTTTTT
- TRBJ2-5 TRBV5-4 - CASSLEQQETQYF TGTGCCAGCAGCTTGGAGCAACAAGAGACCCAGTACTTC
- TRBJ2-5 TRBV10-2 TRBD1 CASSESLGTVQETQYF TGCGCCAGCAGTGAGTCGCTGGGGACAGTTCAAGAGACCCAGTACTTC
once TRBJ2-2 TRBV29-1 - CSVGKGGWNTGELFF TGCAGCGTTGGGAAGGGGGGGTGGAACACCGGGGAGCTGTTTTTT
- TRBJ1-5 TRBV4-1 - CASSQEVTPDQPQHF TGCGCCAGCAGCCAAGAGGTGACACCAGATCAGCCCCAGCATTTT
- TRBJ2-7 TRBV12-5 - CASGPGLGSAATNYEQYF TGTGCTAGTGGTCCCGGGCTCGGCAGTGCGGCTACCAACTACGAGCAGTACTTC
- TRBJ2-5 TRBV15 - CATSPSASRAKETQYF TGTGCCACCAGCCCATCGGCGTCCCGCGCAAAAGAGACCCAGTACTTC
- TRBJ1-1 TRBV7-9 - CASKAVSLMNTEAFF TGTGCCAGCAAAGCAGTCAGCTTGATGAACACTGAAGCTTTCTTT
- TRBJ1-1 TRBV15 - CATNGLDTEAFF TGTGCCACGAATGGCTTGGACACTGAAGCTTTCTTT
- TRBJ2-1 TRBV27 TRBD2 CASSLIPSGTYNEQFF TGTGCCAGCAGTTTAATACCCAGCGGGACCTACAATGAGCAGTTCTTC
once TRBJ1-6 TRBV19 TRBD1 CASRLGTGYSYNSPLHF TGTGCCAGTAGATTGGGGACAGGTTACTCCTATAATTCACCCCTCCACTTT
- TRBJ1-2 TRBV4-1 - CASSQDQAGDNGYTF TGCGCCAGCAGCCAAGATCAGGCAGGGGACAATGGCTACACCTTC
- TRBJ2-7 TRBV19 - CASSIDRDNSYEQYF TGTGCCAGTAGTATAGACCGGGACAACTCCTACGAGCAGTACTTC